The clone carrying this T cell receptor beta chain has at least ten counts. The antigen is unknown. The CDR3 loop spans 14 amino acids. Germline V gene lookup returns CDR1 LNHDA and CDR2 SQIVND (reference sequence). The V gene end was trimmed by 3 bases and the J gene end by 8 bases; junction bases not matched to a gene: 4. The sample comes from a study of T cell repertoires in cytomegalovirus infection. For the study at large: Indications came from public TCR beta signatures; they pointed to CMV infection and to a matching HLA type.

From the reads, TCRdb called clonotypes with MiXCR, one entry per CDR3 protein. The top ten clones hold more than 12% of a sample with around 260,000 distinct CDR3 sequences, 9.1% of them seen once. General study findings and limits: Carriage of CMV together with the relevant HLA was identifiable through cumulative public TCR beta family frequency.

The sequenced sample was PBMCs. J is TRBJ2-1 and V is TRBV19; TRBD2 aligns across 10 bases. The receptor was derived from a human donor in good health (CMV status not recorded). Some clones in this sample may be carry-over from other donors' samples. The CDR3 sequence is CASSIASGSYEQFF. The CDR3 bases are TGTGCCAGTAGTATCGCTAGCGGGAGCTATGAGCAGTTCTTC. Full variable domain (missing parts from reference TRBV19 and TRBJ2-1): DGGITQSPKYLFRKEGQNVTLSCEQNLNHDAMYWYRQDPGQGLRLIYYSQIVNDFQKGDIAEGYSVSREKKESFPLTVTSAQKNPTAFYLCASSIASGSYEQFFGPGTRLTVL.